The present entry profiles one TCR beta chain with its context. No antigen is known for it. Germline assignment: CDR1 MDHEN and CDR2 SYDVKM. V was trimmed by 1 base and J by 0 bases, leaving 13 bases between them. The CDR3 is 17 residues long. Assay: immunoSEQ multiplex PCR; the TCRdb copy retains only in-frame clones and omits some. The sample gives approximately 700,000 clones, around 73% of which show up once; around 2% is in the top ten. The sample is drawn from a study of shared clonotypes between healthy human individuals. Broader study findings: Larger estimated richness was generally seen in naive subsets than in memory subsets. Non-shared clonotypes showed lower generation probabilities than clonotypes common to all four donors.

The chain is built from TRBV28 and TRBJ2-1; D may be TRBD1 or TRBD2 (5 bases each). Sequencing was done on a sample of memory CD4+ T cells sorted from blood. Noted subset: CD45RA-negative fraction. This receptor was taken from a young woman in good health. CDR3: CASSLFPGADSYNEQFF. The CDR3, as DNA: TGTGCCAGCAGTTTATTCCCCGGGGCCGACTCCTACAATGAGCAGTTCTTC. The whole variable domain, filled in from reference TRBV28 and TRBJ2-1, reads DVKVTQSSRYLVKRTGEKVFLECVQDMDHENMFWYRQDPGLGLRLIYFSYDVKMKEKGDIPEGYSVSREKKERFSLILESASTNQTSMYLCASSLFPGADSYNEQFFGPGTRLTVL.